This TCR beta chain was recorded in a study of blood T cell repertoires in COVID-19. Study information: Acute and convalescent COVID-19 samples came from the United States, Italy and Spain.

Deletions cut 2 bases from V and 6 bases from J, with 16 bases between. The CDR3 runs 15 residues. Germline lookup yields CDR1 GTSNPN and CDR2 SVGIG (reference sequence). The participants were between roughly 18 and 90 years old and came from about two dozen US areas. Recovered participants had two consecutive negative NP/OP PCR tests, healthcare professional clearance, or symptom resolution. Only in-frame clones appear in the TCRdb table, and some are missing; sequencing was by immunoSEQ multiplex PCR. The profile covers about 250,000 clones, with 86% appearing a single time and around a sixth taken by the ten largest.

The TCR originated in a man younger than 35 who had recovered from COVID-19. Specimen: PBMCs or T cells enriched from blood (not recorded which). The chain is built from TRBV30 and TRBJ1-4, with D possibly TRBD1 on 5 matching bases. CDR3 sequence (DNA): TGTGCCTGGAGTCGGGGTCGCCCGGGGGATGAAAAACTGTTTTTT. Its translation: CAWSRGRPGDEKLFF.